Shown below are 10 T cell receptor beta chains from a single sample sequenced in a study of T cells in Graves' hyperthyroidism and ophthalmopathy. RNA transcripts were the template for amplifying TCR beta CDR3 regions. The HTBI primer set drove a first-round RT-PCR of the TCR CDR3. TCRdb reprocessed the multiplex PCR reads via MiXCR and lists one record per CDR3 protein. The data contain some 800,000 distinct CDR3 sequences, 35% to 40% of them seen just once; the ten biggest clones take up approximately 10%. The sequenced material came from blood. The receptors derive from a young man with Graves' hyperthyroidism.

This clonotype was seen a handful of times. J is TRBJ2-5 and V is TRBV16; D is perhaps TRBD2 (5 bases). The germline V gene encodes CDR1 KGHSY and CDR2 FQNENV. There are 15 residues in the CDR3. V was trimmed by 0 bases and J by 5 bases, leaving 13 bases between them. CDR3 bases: TGTGCCAGCAGCCAATCTTTAGAGGAGGCCGAGACCCAGTACTTC. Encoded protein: CASSQSLEEAETQYF.

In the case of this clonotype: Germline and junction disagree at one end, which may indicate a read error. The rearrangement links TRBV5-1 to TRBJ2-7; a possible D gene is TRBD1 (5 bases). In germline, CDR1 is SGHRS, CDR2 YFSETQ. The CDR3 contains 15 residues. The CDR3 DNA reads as TGCGCCAGCAGCTTGGACAGGTCGAGCTCCTACGAGCAGCACTTC. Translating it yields CASSLDRSSSYEQHF.

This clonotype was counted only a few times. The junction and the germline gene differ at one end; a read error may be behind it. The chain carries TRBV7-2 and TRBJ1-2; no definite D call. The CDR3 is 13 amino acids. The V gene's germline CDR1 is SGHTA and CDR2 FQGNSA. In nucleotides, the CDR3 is TGCGCCAGCAGTCGACTGGAGAACTATGGCTACACCTTC. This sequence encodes CASSRLENYGYTF.

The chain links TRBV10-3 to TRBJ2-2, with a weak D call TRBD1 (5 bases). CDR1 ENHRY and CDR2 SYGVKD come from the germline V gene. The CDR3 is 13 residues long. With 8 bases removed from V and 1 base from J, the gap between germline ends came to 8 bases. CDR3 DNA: TGTGCCATCTCCAGGGAGAACACCGGGGAGCTGTTTTTT. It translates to CAISRENTGELFF.

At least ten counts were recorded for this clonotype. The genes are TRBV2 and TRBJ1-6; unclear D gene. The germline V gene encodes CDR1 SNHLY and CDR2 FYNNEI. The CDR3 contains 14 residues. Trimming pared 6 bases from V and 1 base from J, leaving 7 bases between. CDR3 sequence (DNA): TGTGCCAGCAGGCGAAGGTCCTATAATTCACCCCTCCACTTT. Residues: CASRRRSYNSPLHF.

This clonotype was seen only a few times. CDR3 coding DNA: TGTGCCAGTAGTAGGGGCCTATGGAACACTGAAGCTTTCTTT. This codes for CASSRGLWNTEAFF. This chain uses TRBV19 with TRBJ1-1, with TRBD1 as a possible D gene (5 bases). The CDR3 runs 14 residues. The ends were cut back, 4 bases at V and 1 base at J, with 10 bases in the middle. Germline V gene lookup returns CDR1 LNHDA and CDR2 SQIVND (reference sequence).

The CDR3 protein is CSSQVNTEAFF. CDR3 DNA sequence: TGCAGCTCCCAGGTAAACACTGAAGCTTTCTTT. V and J are TRBV29-1 and TRBJ1-1; D gene unclear. V shed 8 bases and J shed 2 bases, with 9 bases lying between them. Germline CDR1 reads SQVTM; CDR2 reads ANQGSEA. CDR3 length equals 11 residues.

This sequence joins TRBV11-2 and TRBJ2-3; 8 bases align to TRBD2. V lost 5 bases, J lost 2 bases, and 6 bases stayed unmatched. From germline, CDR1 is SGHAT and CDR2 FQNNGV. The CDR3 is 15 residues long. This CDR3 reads CASSPGLAHTDTQYF. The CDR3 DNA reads TGTGCCAGCAGCCCCGGACTAGCTCACACAGATACGCAGTATTTT.

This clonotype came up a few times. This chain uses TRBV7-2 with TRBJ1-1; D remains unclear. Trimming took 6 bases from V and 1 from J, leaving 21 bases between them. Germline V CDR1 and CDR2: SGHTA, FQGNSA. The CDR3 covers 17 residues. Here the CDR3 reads CASSPLTAREPNTEAFF. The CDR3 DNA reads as TGTGCCAGCAGTCCTTTGACCGCACGGGAGCCGAACACTGAAGCTTTCTTT.

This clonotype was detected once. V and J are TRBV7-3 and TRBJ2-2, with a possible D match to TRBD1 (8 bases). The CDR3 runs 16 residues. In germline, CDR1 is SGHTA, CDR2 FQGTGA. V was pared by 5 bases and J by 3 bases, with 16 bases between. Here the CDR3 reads CASSKRQGRDTGELFF. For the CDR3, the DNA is TGTGCCAGCAGCAAGCGACAGGGGAGGGACACCGGGGAGCTGTTTTTT.